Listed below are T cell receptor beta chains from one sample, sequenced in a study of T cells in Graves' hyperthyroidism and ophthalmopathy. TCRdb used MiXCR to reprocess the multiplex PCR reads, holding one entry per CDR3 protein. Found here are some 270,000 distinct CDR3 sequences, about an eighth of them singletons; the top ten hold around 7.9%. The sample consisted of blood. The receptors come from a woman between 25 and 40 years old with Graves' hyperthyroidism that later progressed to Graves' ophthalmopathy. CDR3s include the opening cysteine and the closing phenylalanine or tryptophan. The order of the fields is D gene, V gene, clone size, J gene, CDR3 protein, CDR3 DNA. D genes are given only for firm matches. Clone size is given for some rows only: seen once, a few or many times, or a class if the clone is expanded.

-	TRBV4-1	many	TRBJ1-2	CASSQSAYYGYTF	TGCGCCAGCAGCCAATCCGCGTACTATGGCTACACCTTC
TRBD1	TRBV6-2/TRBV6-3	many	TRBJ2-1	CASIRAADRGLSQFF	TGTGCCAGCATAAGGGCCGCGGACAGGGGTTTATCGCAGTTCTTC
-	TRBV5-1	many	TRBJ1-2	CASSLAGSGGYTF	TGCGCCAGCAGCTTAGCGGGGTCTGGCGGCTACACCTTC
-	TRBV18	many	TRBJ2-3	CASSPPGITDTQYF	TGTGCCAGCTCACCACCGGGGATCACAGATACGCAGTATTTT
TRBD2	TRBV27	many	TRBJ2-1	CASSTHGLGASYNEQFF	TGTGCCAGCAGTACCCACGGACTAGGAGCTTCCTACAATGAGCAGTTCTTC
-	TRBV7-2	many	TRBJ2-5	CASSSGVEETQYF	TGTGCCAGCAGCTCGGGGGTGGAAGAGACCCAGTACTTC
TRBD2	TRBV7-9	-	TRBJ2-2	CASSFPGGIGELFF	TGTGCCAGCAGCTTTCCGGGGGGTATCGGGGAGCTGTTTTTT
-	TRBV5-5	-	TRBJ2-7	CASSRGREDFGGRGSYEQYF	TGTGCCAGCAGCAGGGGGCGGGAAGACTTTGGAGGGAGGGGGTCCTACGAGCAGTACTTC
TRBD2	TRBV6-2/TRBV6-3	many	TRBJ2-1	CASSYRLAGASNEQFF	TGTGCCAGCAGTTACCGACTAGCGGGAGCCTCCAATGAGCAGTTCTTC
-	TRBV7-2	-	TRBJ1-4	CTSSALNEKLFF	TGTACCAGCAGCGCCCTCAATGAAAAACTGTTTTTT
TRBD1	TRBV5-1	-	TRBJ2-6	CASSLEGQGSSGANVLTF	TGCGCCAGCAGCTTGGAAGGACAGGGGAGCTCTGGGGCCAACGTCCTGACTTTC
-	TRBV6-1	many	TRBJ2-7	CASGRVAPPYYEQYF	TGTGCCAGCGGCAGGGTGGCCCCTCCTTACTACGAGCAGTACTTC
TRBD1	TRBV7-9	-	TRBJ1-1	CASSPTMGQGDTEAFF	TGTGCCAGCAGCCCGACGATGGGACAGGGGGACACTGAAGCTTTCTTT
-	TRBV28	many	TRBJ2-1	CASSFGSTTEQFF	TGTGCCAGCAGTTTTGGGTCTACCACTGAGCAGTTCTTC
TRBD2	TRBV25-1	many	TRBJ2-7	CASSTLSGTSGTYEQYF	TGTGCCAGCAGTACTCTAAGCGGGACTAGCGGTACCTACGAGCAGTACTTC
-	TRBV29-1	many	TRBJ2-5	CSDGGAKVQETQYF	TGCAGCGATGGTGGGGCCAAAGTCCAAGAGACCCAGTACTTC
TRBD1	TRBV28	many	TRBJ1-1	CASSAKTGGWGTEAFF	TGTGCCAGCAGTGCCAAGACAGGGGGGTGGGGCACTGAAGCTTTCTTT
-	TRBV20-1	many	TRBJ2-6	CSARERPGANVLTF	TGCAGTGCTAGAGAACGACCTGGGGCCAACGTCCTGACTTTC
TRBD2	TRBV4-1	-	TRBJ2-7	CASSQAVAGVFYEQYF	TGCGCCAGCAGCCAAGCCGTAGCGGGAGTATTTTACGAGCAGTACTTC
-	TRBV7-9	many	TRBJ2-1	CASSFGDNNEQFF	TGTGCCAGCAGCTTCGGGGACAACAATGAGCAGTTCTTC
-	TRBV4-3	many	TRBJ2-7	CASSQSREVSYEQYF	TGCGCCAGCAGCCAATCTAGGGAAGTTTCCTACGAGCAGTACTTC
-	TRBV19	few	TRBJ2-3	CASSIWSVGDTQYF	TGTGCCAGTAGTATATGGAGCGTGGGAGATACGCAGTATTTT
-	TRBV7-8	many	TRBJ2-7	CASSLRSVGAYEQYF	TGTGCCAGCAGCTTAAGGTCCGTGGGAGCCTACGAGCAGTACTTC
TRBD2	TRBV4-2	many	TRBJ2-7	CASSLLAESGYEQYF	TGTGCCAGCAGTCTTCTAGCGGAGTCAGGGTACGAGCAGTACTTC
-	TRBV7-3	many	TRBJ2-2	CASSFITSFGTGELFF	TGTGCCAGCAGCTTCATAACTAGTTTCGGCACCGGGGAGCTGTTTTTT
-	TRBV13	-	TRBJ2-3	CASSLGPLLADTQYF	TGTGCCAGCAGCTTAGGCCCCCTCTTGGCAGATACGCAGTATTTT
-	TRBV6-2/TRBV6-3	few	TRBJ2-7	CASRGPPRGYEQYF	TGTGCCAGCAGGGGACCTCCAAGGGGCTACGAGCAGTACTTC
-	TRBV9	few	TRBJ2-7	CASSVELKAFYEQYF	TGTGCCAGCAGCGTAGAGTTGAAAGCCTTCTACGAGCAGTACTTC
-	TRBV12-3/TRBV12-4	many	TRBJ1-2	CASSQNQQGYTF	TGTGCCAGCAGTCAAAACCAGCAGGGCTACACCTTC
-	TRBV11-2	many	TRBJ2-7	CASSLDVTSVAYEQYF	TGTGCCAGCAGCTTAGATGTCACCAGCGTTGCTTACGAGCAGTACTTC
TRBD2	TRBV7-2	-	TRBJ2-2	CASSLGGGDTGELFF	TGTGCCAGCAGCTTAGGTGGGGGGGACACCGGGGAGCTGTTTTTT
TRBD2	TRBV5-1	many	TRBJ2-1	CASSVGEGYNEQFF	TGCGCCAGCAGTGTGGGGGAGGGGTACAATGAGCAGTTCTTC
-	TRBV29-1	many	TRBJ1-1	CSARRGDGTEAFF	TGCAGCGCTCGTCGCGGGGATGGCACTGAAGCTTTCTTT
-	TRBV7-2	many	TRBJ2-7	CASSLNYQGYEQYF	TGTGCCAGCAGCTTAAATTATCAGGGGTACGAGCAGTACTTC
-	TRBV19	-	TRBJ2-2	CASTSNRGAFTGELFF	TGTGCCAGTACCTCCAACAGAGGGGCGTTCACCGGGGAGCTGTTTTTT
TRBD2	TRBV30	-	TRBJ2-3	CAWRGLAGGGDTQYF	TGTGCCTGGAGAGGACTAGCGGGAGGGGGAGATACGCAGTATTTT
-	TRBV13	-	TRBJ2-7	CASSSRDRRPYEQYF	TGTGCCAGCAGCTCCCGGGATCGGCGTCCCTACGAGCAGTACTTC
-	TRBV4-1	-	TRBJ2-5	CASSLSGGETQYF	TGCGCCAGCAGCCTGAGCGGTGGAGAGACCCAGTACTTC
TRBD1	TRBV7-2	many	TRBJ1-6	CASSLPGQGPPSPLHF	TGTGCCAGCAGCCTACCGGGACAGGGGCCACCTTCACCCCTCCACTTT
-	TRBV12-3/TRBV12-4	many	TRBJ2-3	CASSRGRMSTDTQYF	TGTGCCAGCAGCCGGGGACGGATGAGCACAGATACGCAGTATTTT
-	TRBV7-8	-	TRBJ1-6	CASSASGTANSPLHF	TGTGCCAGCAGCGCTTCCGGGACGGCAAATTCACCCCTCCACTTT
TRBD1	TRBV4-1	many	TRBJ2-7	CASSQSDRAEQYF	TGCGCCAGCAGCCAATCCGACAGGGCCGAGCAGTACTTC
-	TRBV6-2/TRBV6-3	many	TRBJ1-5	CASSSYSNQPQHF	TGTGCCAGCAGTTCGTATAGCAATCAGCCCCAGCATTTT
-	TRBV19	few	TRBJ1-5	CASRGIVNQDASQPQHF	TGTGCCAGTAGGGGGATAGTCAATCAGGACGCGAGTCAGCCCCAGCATTTT
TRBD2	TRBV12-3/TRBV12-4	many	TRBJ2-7	CASSPASGSLSYEQYF	TGTGCCAGCAGCCCTGCTAGCGGGAGTTTGTCCTACGAGCAGTACTTC
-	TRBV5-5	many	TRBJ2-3	CASSLEGLGDSTDTQYF	TGTGCCAGCAGCTTGGAGGGGCTTGGCGATAGCACAGATACGCAGTATTTT
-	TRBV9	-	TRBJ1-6	CASSVEGRYNSPLHF	TGTGCCAGCAGCGTTGAGGGACGCTATAATTCACCCCTCCACTTT
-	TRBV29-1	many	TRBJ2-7	CSVVGGERFSYEQYF	TGCAGCGTTGTCGGGGGTGAGCGGTTCTCCTACGAGCAGTACTTC
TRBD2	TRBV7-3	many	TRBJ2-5	CASSSSGGGAETQYF	TGTGCCAGCAGCTCCTCCGGGGGGGGCGCAGAGACCCAGTACTTC
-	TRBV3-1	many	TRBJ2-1	CASSHRSSYYNEQFF	TGTGCCAGCAGCCATCGGTCCAGCTACTACAATGAGCAGTTCTTC